Included here is one T cell receptor beta chain sequence, with context. Its target is not known. These data originate in a study of cytotoxic CD8 clonotypes in ibrutinib-treated CLL. Study-level information: The average sample held around 280,000 productive templates and more than 80,000 productive rearrangements.

The CDR3 runs 15 residues. J lost 7 bases, V lost 3 bases, and 8 bases had no gene match. In germline, CDR1 is SGHAT, CDR2 FQNNGV. The repertoire was sequenced with immunoSEQ multiplex PCR; TCRdb's copy has only in-frame clones and lacks some. Among fewer than 75,000 clones listed, about 72% were seen once. Study outcomes and limitations: Public clonotypes (which were uncommon) either contracted or remained stable on treatment. At progression, clonality fell back toward baseline after rising at ibrutinib response. Sustained-remission and progressing patients had different sampling times.

The sequences come from PBMCs, collected after 12 months of ibrutinib treatment. The chain combines TRBV11-2 with TRBJ2-3, with 9 bases lining up with TRBD2. The TCR originated in a human donor with chronic lymphocytic leukemia. The CDR3 protein is CASSFYPGLAYTQYF. CDR3 nucleotides: TGTGCCAGCAGCTTTTACCCGGGACTAGCCTATACGCAGTATTTT.